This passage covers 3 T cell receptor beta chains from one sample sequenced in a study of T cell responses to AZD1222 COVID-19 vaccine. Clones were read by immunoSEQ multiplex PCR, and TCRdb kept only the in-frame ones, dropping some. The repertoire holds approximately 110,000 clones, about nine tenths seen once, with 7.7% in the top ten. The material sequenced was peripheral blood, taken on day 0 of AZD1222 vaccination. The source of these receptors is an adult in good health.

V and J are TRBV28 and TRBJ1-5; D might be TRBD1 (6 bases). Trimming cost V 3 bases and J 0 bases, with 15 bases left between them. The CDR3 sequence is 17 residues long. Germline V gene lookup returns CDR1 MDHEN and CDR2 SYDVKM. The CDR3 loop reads CASSFGTRTYSNQPQHF. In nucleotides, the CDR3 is TGTGCCAGCAGTTTCGGGACAAGGACTTATAGCAATCAGCCCCAGCATTTT. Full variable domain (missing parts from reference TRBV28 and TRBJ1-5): DVKVTQSSRYLVKRTGEKVFLECVQDMDHENMFWYRQDPGLGLRLIYFSYDVKMKEKGDIPEGYSVSREKKERFSLILESASTNQTSMYLCASSFGTRTYSNQPQHFGDGTRLSIL.

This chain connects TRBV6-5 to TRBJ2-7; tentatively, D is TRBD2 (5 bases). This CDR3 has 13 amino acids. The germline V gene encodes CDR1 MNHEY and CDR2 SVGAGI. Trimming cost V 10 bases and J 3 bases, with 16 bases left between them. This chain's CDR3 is CATGVELLYEQYF. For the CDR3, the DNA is TGTGCCACCGGGGTAGAATTACTCTACGAGCAGTACTTC.

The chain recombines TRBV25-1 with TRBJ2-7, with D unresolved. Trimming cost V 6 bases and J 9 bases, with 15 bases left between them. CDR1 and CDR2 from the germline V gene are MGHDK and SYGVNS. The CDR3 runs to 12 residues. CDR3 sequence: CASRPSMGMQYF. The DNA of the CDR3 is TGTGCCAGCAGACCAAGCATGGGGATGCAGTACTTC.